This T cell receptor (beta chain) came from a study of shared clonotypes between healthy human individuals. Study observations and caveats: Across several donors, naive CD4 shared roughly 5.1%, naive CD8 under 4%, memory CD4 roughly 2.3%, memory CD8 0.4% to 0.5%. Sorted-subset sequencing was shown by rarefaction to be incomplete despite large depth.

Regarding this clone: The target antigen is unknown. At the DNA level, this CDR3 is encoded by other sequences in the same sample as well.

Profiling relied on immunoSEQ multiplex PCR, and the TCRdb table lists in-frame clones only, not all of them. The sample consists of hundreds of thousands of clones, around four fifths of them appearing once. The sequenced sample consisted of memory CD4+ T cells sorted from blood. Regarding subset: CD45RA-negative fraction. This sequence was found in a woman aged 25-40 years in good health.

This chain's CDR3 is CAWSVLGYEQYF. The CDR3, as DNA: TGTGCCTGGAGTGTGTTGGGATACGAGCAGTACTTC. The chain carries TRBV30 and TRBJ2-7; D remains unclear. CDR3 size: 12 residues. Germline V gene sequence: CDR1 GTSNPN, CDR2 SVGIG (reference sequence). Trimming took 0 bases from V and 4 from J, leaving 7 bases between them.